This paragraph covers one T cell receptor beta chain sequence. The antigen remains unidentified. The source of the sample is a study of early T cells in non-severe SARS-CoV-2 infection. Study information: Sequencing input comprised bulk RNA from unsorted whole blood; chain pairing was not available.

Individual cDNA molecules received unique molecular identifiers. TCRdb re-called the 5' RACE reads through MiXCR, storing one row per CDR3 protein. Found here are about 83,000 distinct CDR3 sequences, 8% to 13% of them singletons; the top ten hold just over 8%. The CDR3 is 13 residues long. V was shortened by 6 bases and J by 3 bases, with 10 bases between the two germline ends. Study-level findings and limits: Anti-spike CD8 specificities were favored by VDJdb matching, whose results missed private and CD4 specificities.

This sequence originates from an adult who was a healthcare worker with PCR-confirmed SARS-CoV-2 infection or an uninfected control (not recorded which). Sequencing was performed on whole blood, taken at baseline. This chain uses TRBV12-3 or TRBV12-4 with TRBJ2-3; tentative D call: TRBD1 (6 bases). The CDR3 loop reads CASRPTGTDTQYF. The CDR3 coding sequence is TGTGCCAGCAGGCCAACAGGGACAGATACGCAGTATTTT.